The 5 T cell receptor beta chains reported below all come from one sample, sequenced in a study of cytomegalovirus exposure and HLA in healthy donors. A multiplex PCR was run with 60 Vbeta primers and 13 Jbeta primers. TCRdb keeps only in-frame clones here, not all; method: immunoSEQ multiplex PCR. The sample has 130,000 to 150,000 clones; 55% to 70% are singletons. The material sequenced was PBMCs. These receptors were collected from a woman in her twenties or thirties in good health and CMV-seropositive.

The chain is built from TRBV5-1 and TRBJ1-2; D might be TRBD1 (6 bases). CDR3 length: 17 amino acids. Germline CDR1 and CDR2: SGHRS and YFSETQ. V was cut by 3 bases and J by 2 bases, with 20 bases left in between. The CDR3 sequence: CASSSSGGQIINYGYTF. The DNA of the CDR3 is TGCGCCAGCAGCTCTTCGGGAGGACAGATAATCAACTATGGCTACACCTTC.

The V and J genes are TRBV9 and TRBJ2-4; D gene ambiguous. The germline V gene has CDR1 SGDLS and CDR2 YYNGEE. V lost 6 bases and J lost 0, with 7 bases in between. This CDR3 has 13 residues. The CDR3 sequence: CASKPVAKNIQYF. CDR3 in DNA: TGTGCCAGCAAACCGGTAGCCAAAAACATTCAGTACTTC.

This chain joins TRBV30 and TRBJ2-5; the D is unclear. The ends were cut back, 0 bases at V and 2 bases at J, with 7 bases in the middle. The CDR3 runs 13 residues. CDR1 and CDR2 from the germline V gene are GTSNPN and SVGIG (reference sequence). CDR3 in DNA: TGTGCCTGGAGTGTACTCTGGCAAGAGACCCAGTACTTC. Translating gives CAWSVLWQETQYF.

In DNA form, the CDR3 reads TGTGCCAGCAGGACGGATGGGACAGGACGCGGTTCACCCCTCCACTTT. It translates to CASRTDGTGRGSPLHF. The rearrangement uses TRBV7-9 and TRBJ1-6; 8 bases align to TRBD1. The CDR3 contains 16 residues. Trimming removed 6 bases from V and 9 bases from J; junction bases left unmatched: 13. Germline V gene sequence: CDR1 SEHNR, CDR2 FQNEAQ (reference sequence).

The chain links TRBV2 to TRBJ1-4, with TRBD1 matching over 8 bases. Germline CDR1 and CDR2: SNHLY and FYNNEI. This CDR3 has 12 residues. V gave up 6 bases and J gave up 10 bases; unmatched junction bases: 4. The CDR3, as DNA: TGTGCCAGCAGCGTTGACAGGGGAAAACTGTTTTTT. Translating it yields CASSVDRGKLFF.